The sequence of this TCR beta chain was determined in a study of blood T cell repertoires in COVID-19. The length of the CDR3 is 14 residues. CDR1 LNHDA and CDR2 SQIVND come from the germline V gene (reference sequence). V was clipped by 10 bases and J by 3 bases; unmatched bases: 8. Before being deemed recovered, Cohort 3 donors had two negative PCRs, clearance, or symptom resolution. Per the authors' pipeline: Researchers report that nucleated cell counts were estimated from reference gene primer amplification. The protocol was immunoSEQ multiplex PCR, while the TCRdb copy is restricted to in-frame clones and leaves out a portion. That table supplies the V and J calls and clone size; D and trimming were determined from the DNA. Of about 190,000 clones in the sample, approximately 84% were seen once.

This receptor was identified in a woman younger than 45 who had recovered from COVID-19. The V and J genes are TRBV19 and TRBJ2-2; 7 positions agree with TRBD1. Sequenced input: PBMCs or T cells enriched from blood (not recorded which). The CDR3 bases are TGTGCCACCGCAGGGGGATTGTACACCGGGGAGCTGTTTTTT. Its protein product is CATAGGLYTGELFF.